This T cell receptor beta chain was found in a study of cytomegalovirus exposure and HLA in healthy donors. Study findings and constraints: Highest at DRB1 and lowest at HLA-C, TCR association rates differed among HLA loci in a later analysis. The authors later found HLA-associated TCR beta chains more clonally expanded than equally common others. Whilst most TCR sequences proved rare, a subset of public TCRs occurred across many donors.

Germline V lookup: CDR1 LNHDA, CDR2 SQIVND (reference sequence). The CDR3 loop spans 19 amino acids. With V trimmed by 3 bases and J by 5 bases, 19 bases remained unmatched. Concerning this clone itself: Its antigen remains unidentified.

PCR primers comprised 60 Vbeta and 13 Jbeta primers. The table came from immunoSEQ multiplex PCR; TCRdb's copy has only in-frame clones and leaves some out. The sample contains fewer than 200,000 clones, around 86% of which appear only once. The V call is TRBV19, the J call TRBJ2-5, with TRBD2 matching 9 bases. Specimen: PBMCs. This receptor was taken from a man aged 45-60 years in good health and CMV-seronegative. The CDR3 DNA reads TGTGCCAGTAGTATCTATGGGGGGGCGACTGGTAGCGGGGGTGAGACCCAGTACTTC. This encodes CASSIYGGATGSGGETQYF.